The 30 T cell receptor beta chains below were found in one sample sequenced in a study of T cells in tuberculosis. Repertoires were generated with immunoSEQ multiplex PCR, while TCRdb's copy carries only in-frame clones and drops some. The repertoire holds 37,000 or so clones, 90% to 95% seen once, with 9.5% to 13% in the top ten. Sequencing was done on a sample of PBMCs. The origin of the receptors is a donor between 10 and 35 years old with latent tuberculosis or without tuberculosis infection. Some clones in this sample may be carry-over from other donors' samples.

The rearrangement uses TRBV7-2 and TRBJ2-1; D is perhaps TRBD2 (5 bases). V was trimmed by 6 bases and J by 10 bases, leaving 13 bases between them. The CDR3 runs to 12 residues. Germline V gives CDR1 SGHTA, CDR2 FQGNSA. As DNA, the CDR3 is TGTGCCAGCAGTCAACCGGGAAGGGAGCAGTTCTTC. It is translated as CASSQPGREQFF.

The rearrangement uses TRBV10-1 and TRBJ2-7, with 9 nucleotides matching TRBD1. V lost 9 bases, J lost 2 bases, and 11 bases stayed unmatched. The germline CDR1 and CDR2 sequences are WNHNN and SYGVQD (reference sequence). The CDR3 consists of 15 residues. This CDR3 reads CARRPPGQGPYEQYF. The CDR3 DNA is TGCGCCAGAAGACCTCCGGGACAGGGCCCCTACGAGCAGTACTTC.

The chain recombines TRBV9 with TRBJ1-2; D might be TRBD1 (5 bases). This CDR3 is built from 14 residues. The germline V and J ends were trimmed by 3 bases and 4 bases, with 13 bases remaining between them. Germline CDR1 SGDLS, CDR2 YYNGEE. The CDR3 reads CASSERTNSYGYTF. In DNA form, the CDR3 reads TGTGCCAGCAGCGAGAGGACAAACTCCTATGGCTACACCTTC.

This chain uses TRBV27 with TRBJ1-5; D not certain. Germline lookup yields CDR1 MNHEY and CDR2 SMNVEV (reference sequence). CDR3 size: 14 residues. V lost 3 bases to trimming and J lost 2 bases, with 8 bases between them. The CDR3 protein is CASSLGRGNQPQHF. CDR3 DNA sequence: TGTGCCAGCAGTTTGGGGAGGGGCAATCAGCCCCAGCATTTT.

CDR3 sequence (DNA): TGCGCCAGCAGTCAGACGGCGGTGGACACTGAAGCTTTCTTT. This gives the protein CASSQTAVDTEAFF. This chain uses TRBV5-1 with TRBJ1-1; D ambiguous. CDR1 SGHRS and CDR2 YFSETQ come from the germline V gene. The CDR3 consists of 14 residues. Trimming cost V 5 bases and J 3 bases, with 14 bases left between them.

The chain has TRBV19 and TRBJ2-7; 9 bases agree with TRBD1. V was clipped by 5 bases and J by 4 bases; unmatched bases: 9. This CDR3 is 15 amino acids long. Germline loops: CDR1 LNHDA, CDR2 SQIVND (reference sequence). The CDR3 DNA is TGTGCCAGTAGTCGAGGGGAGACAGGGGGGTACGAGCAGTACTTC. It codes for CASSRGETGGYEQYF. The entire variable domain, with the rest obtained from reference TRBV19 and TRBJ2-7, is as follows: DGGITQSPKYLFRKEGQNVTLSCEQNLNHDAMYWYRQDPGQGLRLIYYSQIVNDFQKGDIAEGYSVSREKKESFPLTVTSAQKNPTAFYLCASSRGETGGYEQYFGPGTRLTVT.

This chain joins TRBV7-8 and TRBJ1-4; 8 positions match TRBD1. With V trimmed by 3 bases and J by 2 bases, 8 bases remained unmatched. The CDR3 runs 17 residues. CDR1 is SGHVS, CDR2 FQNEAQ, per germline. The CDR3 protein is CASSFTQGALTNEKLFF. The CDR3, as DNA: TGTGCCAGCAGCTTCACGCAGGGGGCGCTTACTAATGAAAAACTGTTTTTT.

This chain joins TRBV9 and TRBJ1-2, with D possibly matching TRBD1 (5 bases). Germline CDR1 and CDR2: SGDLS and YYNGEE. This CDR3 is built from 14 residues. V was clipped by 0 bases and J by 8 bases, with 14 bases between them. The CDR3 protein is CASSVGGPRGGYTF. The CDR3 region has the DNA TGTGCCAGCAGCGTAGGAGGGCCTCGGGGGGGCTACACCTTC.

The chain carries TRBV5-1 and TRBJ1-1, with D possibly being TRBD1 (6 bases). Germline CDR1 and CDR2: SGHRS and YFSETQ. The ends were cut back, 0 bases at V and 1 base at J, with 10 bases in the middle. The CDR3 spans 15 residues. The CDR3 reads CASSLAGTSNTEAFF. The CDR3, as DNA: TGCGCCAGCAGCTTGGCCGGGACATCGAACACTGAAGCTTTCTTT. The full variable domain, its missing parts supplied by reference TRBV5-1 and TRBJ1-1, is KAGVTQTPRYLIKTRGQQVTLSCSPISGHRSVSWYQQTPGQGLQFLFEYFSETQRNKGNFPGRFSGRQFSNSRSEMNVSTLELGDSALYLCASSLAGTSNTEAFFGQGTRLTVV.

The chain recombines TRBV7-2 with TRBJ2-7, with TRBD2 as a possible D gene (5 bases). The CDR3 runs to 15 residues. V gave up 7 bases and J gave up 1 base, with 17 bases separating them. CDR1 SGHTA and CDR2 FQGNSA come from the germline V gene. CDR3 protein: CASIEGRGISYEQYF. CDR3 DNA sequence: TGTGCCAGCATCGAGGGTCGCGGTATTTCCTACGAGCAGTACTTC.

This clone was recorded only once. The chain joins TRBV18 to TRBJ1-1, with 7 positions matching TRBD1. Germline loops: CDR1 KGHSH, CDR2 LQKENI. The CDR3 has 15 residues. Unmatched junction bases numbered 5, after V lost 0 bases and J lost 4 bases. The CDR3 nucleotides are TGTGCCAGCTCACCACCGGCCAGGGGGAGCACTGAAGCTTTCTTT. As protein: CASSPPARGSTEAFF.

This chain links TRBV7-9 with TRBJ2-7; TRBD2 might be the D (5 bases). The germline V and J ends were trimmed by 1 base and 2 bases, with 6 bases remaining between them. Germline loops: CDR1 SEHNR, CDR2 FQNEAQ (reference sequence). This CDR3 is 13 amino acids long. As DNA, the CDR3 is TGTGCCAGCAGCTTAGGAGGGCCCTACGAGCAGTACTTC. It codes for CASSLGGPYEQYF.

V usage is TRBV19 and J usage is TRBJ1-1; possibly TRBD1 for D (5 bases). CDR1 is LNHDA, CDR2 SQIVND, per germline (reference sequence). The CDR3 runs to 14 residues. V was shortened by 6 bases and J by 4 bases, with 15 bases between the two germline ends. DNA of the CDR3: TGTGCCAGTAGCCCCACGTACAGGCCCACTGAAGCTTTCTTT. Translating gives CASSPTYRPTEAFF.

The chain employs TRBV4-3 and TRBJ2-5; 8 bases are shared with TRBD2. V lost 1 base and J lost 1; bases outside the gene matches: 2. From germline, CDR1 is LGHNA and CDR2 YSLEER. The CDR3 loop spans 15 amino acids. The CDR3: CASSQATSGQETQYF. In nucleotides, the CDR3 is TGCGCCAGCAGCCAAGCAACTAGCGGCCAAGAGACCCAGTACTTC.

This rearrangement joins TRBV28 to TRBJ2-7; D possibly corresponds to TRBD1 (5 bases). V was pared by 2 bases and J by 10 bases, with 18 bases between. CDR1 is MDHEN and CDR2 is SYDVKM in the germline V gene. The CDR3 is 14 residues long. In nucleotides, the CDR3 is TGTGCCAGCAGTTTAAGTCCTCGGACACCAAAACAGTACGTC. Translating it yields CASSLSPRTPKQYV.

The chain combines TRBV25-1 with TRBJ1-3, with D unclear. This CDR3 has 15 residues. V shed 2 bases and J shed 2 bases, with 10 bases lying between them. Germline CDR1 and CDR2: MGHDK and SYGVNS. The chain's CDR3 is CASSETRGPGNTIYF. The CDR3 DNA follows: TGTGCCAGCAGTGAAACTCGCGGGCCTGGAAACACCATATATTTT.

The CDR3 is CASSPAGLAEINEQFF. The CDR3 nucleotides are TGCGCCAGCAGCCCGGCCGGACTAGCGGAGATCAATGAGCAGTTCTTC. The chain couples TRBV5-1 to TRBJ2-1; 10 positions agree with TRBD2. Losses at the gene ends were 4 bases for V and 6 bases for J; bases not matched to a gene: 10. Germline CDR1 SGHRS, CDR2 YFSETQ. This CDR3 spans 16 amino acids.

In its sample, this clone was seen once. The chain couples TRBV6-5 to TRBJ1-1; a weak D match, TRBD1 (6 bases). The germline V gene encodes CDR1 MNHEY and CDR2 SVGAGI. V was shortened by 6 bases and J by 0 bases, with 14 bases between the two germline ends. The CDR3 has 15 amino acids. CDR3 protein: CASRPQGMVNTEAFF. The CDR3 DNA sequence: TGTGCCAGCAGGCCACAGGGTATGGTGAACACTGAAGCTTTCTTT.

This chain joins TRBV5-5 and TRBJ2-5, with 7 bases matching TRBD1. V lost 0 bases and J lost 8; bases outside the gene matches: 10. Germline CDR1 and CDR2: SGHKS and YYEKEE (reference sequence). The length of the CDR3 is 15 residues. In DNA form, the CDR3 reads TGTGCCAGCAGCTTGGCCGGGACAGCAGATAGAACCCAGTACTTC. Its protein is CASSLAGTADRTQYF. Using reference TRBV5-5 and TRBJ2-5 for the parts outside the CDR3, the full variable domain is DAGVTQSPTHLIKTRGQQVTLRCSPISGHKSVSWYQQVLGQGPQFIFQYYEKEERGRGNFPDRFSARQFPNYSSELNVNALLLGDSALYLCASSLAGTADRTQYFGPGTRLLVL.

The genes are TRBV2 and TRBJ1-3, with 7 nucleotides matching TRBD1. V lost 5 bases and J lost 4; bases outside the gene matches: 11. The CDR3 covers 16 residues. The V gene's germline CDR1 is SNHLY and CDR2 FYNNEI. Here the CDR3 DNA reads TGTGCCAGCAGTCCCCGACAGGGTTTGGTCGGAAACACCATATATTTT. It is translated as CASSPRQGLVGNTIYF.

The chain uses TRBV23-1 and TRBJ2-7, with 7 bases identical to TRBD1. TRBV23-1 is labeled an ORF, and its function is uncertain. The CDR3 is 13 amino acids. J lost 2 bases, V lost 7 bases, and 5 bases had no gene match. The CDR3 reads CASKGQVTYEQYF. Written as DNA, the CDR3 is TGCGCCAGCAAAGGACAGGTCACCTACGAGCAGTACTTC.

This clone was seen only once. This chain links TRBV5-1 with TRBJ1-1, with TRBD1 matching over 11 bases. This CDR3 comprises 15 residues. Germline CDR1 is SGHRS and CDR2 is YFSETQ. J lost 3 bases, V lost 3 bases, and 4 bases had no gene match. CDR3 DNA: TGCGCCAGCAGCTCGGGACAGGGGGAAGACACTGAAGCTTTCTTT. Translated: CASSSGQGEDTEAFF.

CDR3 nucleotide sequence: TGTGCCAGCAGCTTAGGCGGGTCCGGCGCGAGTGAGCAGTACTTC. Translating gives CASSLGGSGASEQYF. The chain joins TRBV13 to TRBJ2-7; no reliable D call. The CDR3 loop spans 15 amino acids. Trimming stripped 0 bases from V and 7 bases from J, with 16 bases between. Germline V gene sequence: CDR1 PRHDT, CDR2 FYEKMQ (reference sequence).

The chain employs TRBV14 and TRBJ1-3; tentative D call: TRBD1 (5 bases). CDR3 length equals 18 residues. Germline V lookup: CDR1 SGHDN, CDR2 FVKESK. Trimming cost V 1 base and J 1 base, with 17 bases left between them. The CDR3 region is CASSQGRGKIASGNTIYF. The CDR3 DNA reads TGTGCCAGCAGCCAAGGTCGGGGGAAAATTGCTTCTGGAAACACCATATATTTT. The whole variable domain, filled in from reference TRBV14 and TRBJ1-3, reads EAGVTQFPSHSVIEKGQTVTLRCDPISGHDNLYWYRRVMGKEIKFLLHFVKESKQDESGMPNNRFLAERTGGTYSTLKVQPAELEDSGVYFCASSQGRGKIASGNTIYFGEGSWLTVV.

The chain combines TRBV14 with TRBJ1-2; the D is unclear. The CDR3 is 15 amino acids. Deletions cut 4 bases from V and 6 bases from J, with 18 bases between. Germline CDR1 SGHDN, CDR2 FVKESK. The CDR3 DNA sequence: TGTGCCAGCAGCCCCCTATTCGCGGATCAGCATGGCTACACCTTC. Amino acids: CASSPLFADQHGYTF.

The CDR3 spells CASSLSMIGDGYTF. The CDR3 region has the DNA TGTGCCAGCAGTTTATCGATGATCGGGGATGGCTACACCTTC. The J gene is TRBJ1-2, the V gene TRBV27; D unclear. Trimming left V 0 bases short and J 6 bases short, with 11 bases between. Germline values: CDR1 MNHEY, CDR2 SMNVEV (reference sequence). This CDR3 spans 14 amino acids.

The chain carries TRBV6-5 and TRBJ1-2; D is perhaps TRBD1 (5 bases). The CDR3 has 15 amino acids. V was pared by 5 bases and J by 6 bases, with 19 bases between. Germline values: CDR1 MNHEY, CDR2 SVGAGI. CDR3 region: CASSLGLPQTHGYTF. CDR3 DNA: TGTGCCAGCAGTCTGGGACTTCCCCAGACTCATGGCTACACCTTC.

The chain is built from TRBV29-1 and TRBJ2-7; weak D call: TRBD1 (6 bases). The V gene's germline CDR1 is SQVTM and CDR2 ANQGSEA. The CDR3 extends over 15 amino acids. V shed 2 bases and J shed 0 bases, with 14 bases lying between them. Here the CDR3 reads CSVERNAGDSYEQYF. The CDR3 DNA sequence: TGCAGCGTTGAAAGGAACGCAGGGGACTCCTACGAGCAGTACTTC.

The CDR3 DNA is TGTGCCAGTAGTATACAGGGCAGTCCCTTTGGCTACACCTTC. It codes for CASSIQGSPFGYTF. The chain recombines TRBV19 with TRBJ1-2; TRBD1 is a possible D gene (5 bases). The CDR3 consists of 14 residues. Germline values: CDR1 LNHDA, CDR2 SQIVND (reference sequence). Trimming took off 2 bases at V and 7 bases at J, with 14 bases between the two ends.

The count of this clone is one. V and J are TRBV29-1 and TRBJ1-5; TRBD1 aligns across 11 bases. This CDR3 has 16 residues. CDR1 and CDR2 from the germline V gene are SQVTM and ANQGSEA. V was clipped by 6 bases and J by 6 bases; unmatched bases: 13. DNA for the CDR3: TGCAGCGTCCTGACCTTGGACAGGGGGCGCAGTCAGCCCCAGCATTTT. Its translation is CSVLTLDRGRSQPQHF.